This TCR beta chain derives from a study of blood T cell repertoires in COVID-19. Study overall: The analysed material was cDNA or gDNA that came from T cells, B-cell-depleted T cells, or PBMCs.

The data were produced by immunoSEQ multiplex PCR, yet TCRdb's version contains in-frame clones alone and is incomplete. The sample includes a few hundred thousand clones, more than 70% seen only once; the top ten take about 1.2%. Individuals aged roughly 18 to 95 years were recruited from approximately 22 US areas. Clinical history as reported by participants underpinned cohort assignment. Between the trimmed V and J ends, which lost 1 base and 4 bases, there was a span of 11 bases. This CDR3 contains 14 residues. The germline V gene has CDR1 SGDLS and CDR2 YYNGEE. The specimen sequenced was PBMCs or T cells enriched from blood (not recorded which). This chain connects TRBV9 to TRBJ1-1, with a weak D call TRBD1 (6 bases). This clonotype was sampled from a young woman who had recovered from COVID-19. In DNA, the CDR3 is TGTGCCAGCAGCGTAACAGGGATCGGCACTGAAGCTTTCTTT. This gives the protein CASSVTGIGTEAFF.